This TCR beta chain is from a study of T cell repertoires in cytomegalovirus infection. Study summary: The authors used CMV epitopes that were HLA-C-restricted (recently identified) and HLA-B-restricted (well studied).

Findings of the study overall: Identification of carriers of CMV plus the relevant HLA was performed using cumulative public TCR beta family frequency.

After removal of 6 bases from V and 0 bases from J, the junction contained 11 bases not matched to a gene. CDR3 length: 17 amino acids. Germline V gene sequence: CDR1 ENHRY, CDR2 SYGVKD. Note on this clonotype: Its antigen is not identified.

TCRdb re-derived calls from the reads in MiXCR, one entry per CDR3 protein. Here the sample spans approximately 910,000 distinct CDR3 sequences, 31% being singletons. The receptor was derived from a human donor in good health (CMV status not recorded). Some clones in this sample may be carry-over from other donors' samples. The V and J genes are TRBV10-3 and TRBJ2-3; 8 nucleotides line up with TRBD2. The sequences come from cultured CD8+ T cells from PBMCs, collected from culture after CMV antigen stimulation. The CDR3: CAIRQVAGGDSTDTQYF. CDR3 coding DNA: TGTGCCATCAGGCAGGTCGCGGGGGGAGATAGCACAGATACGCAGTATTTT.